This TCR beta chain was found in a study of T cells after yellow fever vaccination (dated by TCRdb to between 2017 and 2020). Regarding the study in general: The SMART-Seq v4 Ultra Low Input RNA kit was used to prepare libraries from fractions with low cell numbers. To follow T-cell clones before and after both primary and booster YFV17D yellow fever vaccination, bulk TCR alpha and beta repertoires underwent longitudinal sequencing. Two healthy male donors, one aged 18 to 29 and one aged 30 to 40 years, made up the cohort. Blood was drawn at multiple timepoints before and after primary and secondary immunization, with bulk PBMC replicates and cell subsets isolated.

The study at large found these results: A small share of clonotypes was detected in both CD4 and CD8 compartments, with the overlap likely arising from convergent recombination. After the booster, most of the clones that had expanded following primary vaccination were detected again (around 97% of CD4 and more than 85% of CD8), which suggests that memory was broadly maintained. The secondary T-cell response was weaker than the primary response but faster, peaking on day 5 instead of day 15. Computational filtering was required because FACS-sorted repertoires could contain abundant contaminating clonotypes from the bulk population. Because the study included only two donors, the extent to which the findings can be generalized is limited.

Synthesis of TCR cDNA relied on 5'RACE template switching, a step that introduced a universal primer site along with unique molecular identifiers. Priming for cDNA synthesis came from both the TCR alpha and TCR beta constant segments. Two PCR steps were used to amplify libraries, with sample barcodes and sequencing adapters being added in the second step. Sequencing of libraries was done on Illumina HiSeq 2500 (2x100 bp) or NovaSeq (2x150 bp). As for the original processing: Reads were demultiplexed and collapsed into UMI consensus sequences with MIGEC, and V(D)J alignment was performed with MiXCR. Clonotypes responding to the vaccine were identified with edgeR on replicate PBMC samples, with the criteria of FDR below 0.01 and a log2 fold change above 5 up to day 15. Each bulk clonotype was labeled CD4 or CD8 based on which sequenced repertoire, CD4 or CD8, contained the clonotype at higher abundance. The raw public data were reprocessed by TCRdb itself: fastp quality trimming at Q25, MiXCR clonotype calling, in-frame beta chains only. Every entry covers one CDR3 protein and lists the most common genes and DNA from its rows. TCRdb, not the original authors, processed these V and J calls. This sample is represented by about 74,000 distinct CDR3 sequences; around 6.5% of them were singletons. The ten largest clonotypes hold about a third of the sample.

From a lookup of the germline V gene, CDR1 and CDR2 are MGHRA and YSYEKL. The CDR3 starts with the cysteine, ends with the phenylalanine, and has 16 residues. The read is trimmed to its CDR3 DNA, 48 bases read in frame from base 1. Relative to germline, V is 0 bases shorter and J is 0 bases shorter, with 11 bases between their ends. Per the publication, the treatment or condition label means: live attenuated yellow fever vaccine strain. PBMCs were isolated from peripheral blood using a standard Ficoll-Paque protocol. Dynabeads CD4 and CD8 positive selection kits were used to isolate CD4 and CD8 T-cell fractions. TriZol was used to extract RNA from bulk PBMCs, CD4 and CD8 fractions, and dextramer-positive and dextramer-negative fractions. As to this clonotype: Its antigen remains undetermined. No qualities accompany the bases; no much larger clone lies one base away.

The receptor comes from a man aged 18 to 35 who received the YFV17D yellow fever vaccine. The sample in question was CD8+ T cells sorted from PBMCs, obtained about 5 days after the first yellow fever vaccination. The rearranged chain carries TRBV4-1 and TRBJ1-2; no D gene is confidently identified. The nucleotide sequence is TGCGCCAGCAGCCAAGACGGGATCTTAGCTAACTATGGCTACACCTTC. This gives the protein CASSQDGILANYGYTF.